Listed below are T cell receptor beta chains from one sample, sequenced in a study of identical twins. MiXCR, applied by TCRdb to the 5' RACE reads, yields one record per CDR3 protein. The repertoire includes around 250,000 distinct CDR3 sequences, approximately 7% of them detected once, and approximately 3.6% sits in the top ten. These data also featured in a second study, about yellow fever vaccine responses in identical twins.

Sequenced: memory (CD45RO+) T cells sorted from blood. The source is a woman younger than 30 in good health. The CDR3 runs from the conserved cysteine through the conserved F or W. The order of the fields is clone size, V gene, J gene, D gene, CDR3 DNA, CDR3 protein. A D gene is named only where the DNA matches it firmly. Expanded clones get a size class; other rows say once, few or many, or leave the size out.

clone_size: many; v_call: TRBV10-2; j_call: TRBJ1-5; d_call: TRBD1; cdr3_nt: TGCGCCAGCAGCGAGACAGGGAGCAATCAGCCCCAGCATTTT; cdr3_aa: CASSETGSNQPQHF
clone_size: many; v_call: TRBV10-3; j_call: TRBJ2-7; d_call: NA; cdr3_nt: TGTGCCATCGGGGGTTTTCACGAGCAGTACTTC; cdr3_aa: CAIGGFHEQYF
clone_size: NA; v_call: TRBV6-5; j_call: TRBJ2-1; d_call: NA; cdr3_nt: TGTGCCAGCAATTGGGGCGGGGAAAATGAGCAGTTCTTC; cdr3_aa: CASNWGGENEQFF
clone_size: many; v_call: TRBV5-5; j_call: TRBJ1-1; d_call: TRBD1; cdr3_nt: TGTGCCAGCAGCTTCGGGACAGCTGGTGTTAAAACTGAAGCTTTCTTT; cdr3_aa: CASSFGTAGVKTEAFF
clone_size: many; v_call: TRBV7-2; j_call: TRBJ2-1; d_call: NA; cdr3_nt: TGTGCCAGCAGCTCCCGGGACTCGGTTGTTGAGCAGTTCTTC; cdr3_aa: CASSSRDSVVEQFF
clone_size: few; v_call: TRBV10-1; j_call: TRBJ2-3; d_call: TRBD2; cdr3_nt: TGCGCCAGCAGTGAGTCCATTAGCGGGGGGCGCACAGATACGCAGTATTTT; cdr3_aa: CASSESISGGRTDTQYF
clone_size: many; v_call: TRBV29-1; j_call: TRBJ1-1; d_call: NA; cdr3_nt: TGCAGCGTCCAACTGGGCACCAACACTGAAGCTTTCTTT; cdr3_aa: CSVQLGTNTEAFF
clone_size: many; v_call: TRBV4-1; j_call: TRBJ2-3; d_call: NA; cdr3_nt: TGCGCCAGCAGCCAAGTTAGCCGGACGGGCTTGTTTCTAGATACGCAGTATTTT; cdr3_aa: CASSQVSRTGLFLDTQYF
clone_size: few; v_call: TRBV5-1; j_call: TRBJ1-5; d_call: NA; cdr3_nt: TGCGCCAGCAGGGGGGATAGCAATCAGCCCCAGCATTTT; cdr3_aa: CASRGDSNQPQHF
clone_size: NA; v_call: TRBV3-2; j_call: TRBJ2-7; d_call: NA; cdr3_nt: TGTGCCAGCTGCCGCCACGATGCAGGGACCTACGAGCAGTACTTC; cdr3_aa: CASCRHDAGTYEQYF
clone_size: NA; v_call: TRBV2; j_call: TRBJ1-1; d_call: NA; cdr3_nt: TGTGCCAGCAGTGAGGGGACCCCTGAAGCTTTCTTT; cdr3_aa: CASSEGTPEAFF
clone_size: many; v_call: TRBV3-1; j_call: TRBJ1-5; d_call: NA; cdr3_nt: TGTGCCAGCAGCCAAGAAGGGCAGCCCCAGCATTTT; cdr3_aa: CASSQEGQPQHF
clone_size: many; v_call: TRBV5-1; j_call: TRBJ2-1; d_call: TRBD1; cdr3_nt: TGCGCCAGCAGCTTGGGACAGGGATTATACAATGAGCAGTTCTTC; cdr3_aa: CASSLGQGLYNEQFF
clone_size: many; v_call: TRBV20-1; j_call: TRBJ1-2; d_call: NA; cdr3_nt: TGCAGTGCTAGAGGCACCAATGGCTACACCTTC; cdr3_aa: CSARGTNGYTF
clone_size: few; v_call: TRBV27; j_call: TRBJ2-7; d_call: TRBD2; cdr3_nt: TGTGCCAGCAGTCTTCGGGAGGGCCGGGTTGAGCAGTACTTC; cdr3_aa: CASSLREGRVEQYF
clone_size: NA; v_call: TRBV4-2; j_call: TRBJ2-3; d_call: TRBD2; cdr3_nt: TGTGCCAGCAGCCAAGTAGGCGGGGGAGCCACAGATACGCAGTATTTT; cdr3_aa: CASSQVGGGATDTQYF
clone_size: many; v_call: TRBV29-1; j_call: TRBJ2-5; d_call: TRBD2; cdr3_nt: TGCAGCGTTGACGGGTGGATAGCGGGGGACCAAGAGACCCAGTACTTC; cdr3_aa: CSVDGWIAGDQETQYF
clone_size: many; v_call: TRBV7-9; j_call: TRBJ1-3; d_call: NA; cdr3_nt: TGTGCCAGCAGCCCCCCGGGACTCTCTGGAAACACCATATATTTT; cdr3_aa: CASSPPGLSGNTIYF
clone_size: few; v_call: TRBV5-5; j_call: TRBJ2-3; d_call: NA; cdr3_nt: TGTGCCAGCAGCTTGGCCTTCGGGGGAGATACGCAGTATTTT; cdr3_aa: CASSLAFGGDTQYF
clone_size: many; v_call: TRBV12-3/TRBV12-4; j_call: TRBJ1-2; d_call: TRBD1; cdr3_nt: TGTGCCAGCAGCGCCCAGGGGGTAATGAGCTATGGCTACACCTTC; cdr3_aa: CASSAQGVMSYGYTF
clone_size: many; v_call: TRBV20-1; j_call: TRBJ2-2; d_call: TRBD1; cdr3_nt: TGCAGTGCTAGAGATTCGGGACAGGGTGCCGGGGAGCTGTTTTTT; cdr3_aa: CSARDSGQGAGELFF
clone_size: many; v_call: TRBV7-9; j_call: TRBJ2-1; d_call: NA; cdr3_nt: TGTGCCAGCAGTCCCGGAACGGGCCCCTACAATGAGCAGTTCTTC; cdr3_aa: CASSPGTGPYNEQFF
clone_size: NA; v_call: TRBV5-1; j_call: TRBJ2-5; d_call: NA; cdr3_nt: TGCGCCAGCAGCTTTGGGTCCTCTGGGACCCAGTACTTC; cdr3_aa: CASSFGSSGTQYF
clone_size: few; v_call: TRBV3-1; j_call: TRBJ2-1; d_call: TRBD2; cdr3_nt: TGTGCCAGCAGCGAAGGGACTAGCGGGAACTCGAATGAGCAGTTCTTC; cdr3_aa: CASSEGTSGNSNEQFF
clone_size: many; v_call: TRBV6-4; j_call: TRBJ1-1; d_call: NA; cdr3_nt: TGTGCCAGCAGTGCGGGCGGGAACACTGAAGCTTTCTTT; cdr3_aa: CASSAGGNTEAFF
clone_size: few; v_call: TRBV27; j_call: TRBJ2-7; d_call: TRBD2; cdr3_nt: TGTGCCAGCAGTTTATCAGCTAGCGGGAGTTCCGAGCAGTACTTC; cdr3_aa: CASSLSASGSSEQYF
clone_size: few; v_call: TRBV27; j_call: TRBJ1-1; d_call: TRBD1; cdr3_nt: TGTGCCAGCAGTCAGACAGGGGGCCCCATTTCTGAAGCTTTCTTT; cdr3_aa: CASSQTGGPISEAFF
clone_size: few; v_call: TRBV5-6; j_call: TRBJ2-7; d_call: TRBD1; cdr3_nt: TGTGCCAGCAGCTTGGTGGGACAGACTACCTACGAGCAGTACTTC; cdr3_aa: CASSLVGQTTYEQYF
clone_size: few; v_call: TRBV28; j_call: TRBJ2-4; d_call: TRBD2; cdr3_nt: TGTGCCAGCAGTTTGGGGGGGACGCTAGCCAAAAACATTCAGTACTTC; cdr3_aa: CASSLGGTLAKNIQYF
clone_size: many; v_call: TRBV21-1; j_call: TRBJ2-4; d_call: NA; cdr3_nt: TGTGCCAGCAGCAAGGGAGACAAAAACATTCAGTACTTC; cdr3_aa: CASSKGDKNIQYF
clone_size: few; v_call: TRBV13; j_call: TRBJ2-1; d_call: TRBD1; cdr3_nt: TGTGCCAGCAGCTTTGGGTCTCGGGGACAGGGCTACAATGAGCAGTTCTTC; cdr3_aa: CASSFGSRGQGYNEQFF
clone_size: many; v_call: TRBV12-3/TRBV12-4; j_call: TRBJ2-4; d_call: NA; cdr3_nt: TGTGCCAGCAGTTTAGTCCCCCTGAGTGGCATTCAGTACTTC; cdr3_aa: CASSLVPLSGIQYF
clone_size: many; v_call: TRBV15; j_call: TRBJ2-1; d_call: TRBD1; cdr3_nt: TGTGCCACCAGCAGAGATCAGGCAGGGGGCAATGAGCAGTTCTTC; cdr3_aa: CATSRDQAGGNEQFF
clone_size: many; v_call: TRBV5-6; j_call: TRBJ2-5; d_call: NA; cdr3_nt: TGTGCCAGCAGCGACGCGACCGGGACTTTAATTAGGACCCAGTACTTC; cdr3_aa: CASSDATGTLIRTQYF
clone_size: few; v_call: TRBV7-3; j_call: TRBJ1-2; d_call: NA; cdr3_nt: TGTGCCAGCAGCTTAGCCGCAGGGAATGGCTACACCTTC; cdr3_aa: CASSLAAGNGYTF
clone_size: NA; v_call: TRBV12-3/TRBV12-4; j_call: TRBJ2-3; d_call: TRBD2; cdr3_nt: TGTGCCAGCAGTCTGACTAGCGGGGGGCCTGGGGGAGATACGCAGTATTTT; cdr3_aa: CASSLTSGGPGGDTQYF
clone_size: NA; v_call: TRBV28; j_call: TRBJ2-7; d_call: NA; cdr3_nt: TGTGCCAGCAGTTTGACACGGCCCCTCTTGGAGCAGTACTTC; cdr3_aa: CASSLTRPLLEQYF
clone_size: NA; v_call: TRBV29-1; j_call: TRBJ1-2; d_call: NA; cdr3_nt: TGCAGCGTCACGCCGGGACCGTCCTATGGCTACACCTTC; cdr3_aa: CSVTPGPSYGYTF
clone_size: many; v_call: TRBV9; j_call: TRBJ2-7; d_call: TRBD2; cdr3_nt: TGTGCCAGCAGCGTAGACGGGGGGGGTTCCTACGAGCAGTACTTC; cdr3_aa: CASSVDGGGSYEQYF
clone_size: few; v_call: TRBV6-1; j_call: TRBJ2-6; d_call: NA; cdr3_nt: TGTGCCAGCAGAGACCACGCCTCTGGGGCCAACGTCCTGACTTTC; cdr3_aa: CASRDHASGANVLTF
clone_size: few; v_call: TRBV6-5; j_call: TRBJ1-2; d_call: NA; cdr3_nt: TGTGCCAGCAGTTACACCGGGGGGGCGGATGGCTACACCTTC; cdr3_aa: CASSYTGGADGYTF
clone_size: many; v_call: TRBV5-1; j_call: TRBJ2-1; d_call: NA; cdr3_nt: TGCGCCAGCAAACTAGCAGTTGAGCAGTTCTTC; cdr3_aa: CASKLAVEQFF
clone_size: many; v_call: TRBV7-8; j_call: TRBJ1-6; d_call: NA; cdr3_nt: TGTGCCAGCGGAAAGGGGTCCTATAATTCACCCCTCCACTTT; cdr3_aa: CASGKGSYNSPLHF
clone_size: many; v_call: TRBV12-3/TRBV12-4; j_call: TRBJ2-2; d_call: NA; cdr3_nt: TGTGCCAGCAGTGGGAGAGGGGGTAAGGACACCGGGGAGCTGTTTTTT; cdr3_aa: CASSGRGGKDTGELFF
clone_size: NA; v_call: TRBV4-1; j_call: TRBJ1-6; d_call: TRBD1; cdr3_nt: TGCGCCAGCAGCCAAGAAGGGACAGGGGATTCACCCCTCCACTTT; cdr3_aa: CASSQEGTGDSPLHF
clone_size: many; v_call: TRBV7-8; j_call: TRBJ1-2; d_call: TRBD1; cdr3_nt: TGTGCCAGCAGCTTACGGGGGACAGGGTTAGCTAACTATGGCTACACCTTC; cdr3_aa: CASSLRGTGLANYGYTF
clone_size: many; v_call: TRBV3-1; j_call: TRBJ1-1; d_call: NA; cdr3_nt: TGTGCCAGCAGCCAAGATCGGGCTATTAACACTGAAGCTTTCTTT; cdr3_aa: CASSQDRAINTEAFF
clone_size: medium-sized; v_call: TRBV14; j_call: TRBJ1-1; d_call: NA; cdr3_nt: TGTGCCAGCAGCCAAGAGCGGGCGCGGGGCACTGAAGCTTTCTTT; cdr3_aa: CASSQERARGTEAFF
clone_size: NA; v_call: TRBV13; j_call: TRBJ1-6; d_call: NA; cdr3_nt: TGTGCCAGCAGCTTAGGCGGTTGGTGGGAGAAGGATTCACCCCTCCACTTT; cdr3_aa: CASSLGGWWEKDSPLHF
clone_size: many; v_call: TRBV4-1; j_call: TRBJ2-1; d_call: TRBD2; cdr3_nt: TGCGCCAGCAGCCAAGCGGGACTAGTGGGGCCCAGCTCCTACAATGAGCAGTTCTTC; cdr3_aa: CASSQAGLVGPSSYNEQFF
clone_size: many; v_call: TRBV25-1; j_call: TRBJ2-4; d_call: NA; cdr3_nt: TGTGCCAGCAGTGAAGTGGGAAACATTCAGTACTTC; cdr3_aa: CASSEVGNIQYF
clone_size: NA; v_call: TRBV12-3/TRBV12-4; j_call: TRBJ2-1; d_call: TRBD2; cdr3_nt: TGTGCCAGCAGTTTAATTGCCCGGGGACTAGTGAGAGGCAATGAGCAGTTCTTC; cdr3_aa: CASSLIARGLVRGNEQFF
clone_size: few; v_call: TRBV6-2/TRBV6-3; j_call: TRBJ2-1; d_call: NA; cdr3_nt: TGTGCCAGCAGTTATCCTCGGACGGGATACAATGAGCAGTTCTTC; cdr3_aa: CASSYPRTGYNEQFF
clone_size: few; v_call: TRBV12-3/TRBV12-4; j_call: TRBJ1-1; d_call: TRBD1; cdr3_nt: TGTGCCAGCAGTCGACAGGGATACACTGAAGCTTTCTTT; cdr3_aa: CASSRQGYTEAFF
clone_size: few; v_call: TRBV29-1; j_call: TRBJ2-1; d_call: TRBD1; cdr3_nt: TGCAGCGTACGAGACAGGGGAAGGTCACTAGACAATGAGCAGTTCTTC; cdr3_aa: CSVRDRGRSLDNEQFF
clone_size: few; v_call: TRBV10-2; j_call: TRBJ2-3; d_call: TRBD1; cdr3_nt: TGCGCCACCCGACAGGGTGGGGCAGATACGCAGTATTTT; cdr3_aa: CATRQGGADTQYF
clone_size: few; v_call: TRBV5-1; j_call: TRBJ2-1; d_call: TRBD2; cdr3_nt: TGCGCCAGCAGCCCTGGGACCACCCGGGGGGGGGGTGAGCAGTTCTTC; cdr3_aa: CASSPGTTRGGGEQFF
clone_size: many; v_call: TRBV5-1; j_call: TRBJ2-5; d_call: NA; cdr3_nt: TGCGCCAGCAGCTCAGGACAGAAAATCGGTTTAGAGACCCAGTACTTC; cdr3_aa: CASSSGQKIGLETQYF
clone_size: few; v_call: TRBV28; j_call: TRBJ2-2; d_call: TRBD1; cdr3_nt: TGTGCCAGCAGATTTGACGGGACAGGGGGCGCAAAGGCCACCGGGGAGCTGTTTTTT; cdr3_aa: CASRFDGTGGAKATGELFF
clone_size: NA; v_call: TRBV6-1; j_call: TRBJ2-1; d_call: TRBD2; cdr3_nt: TGTGCCAGCACCCGAAAGGGTACTAGCGTTAGTGAGCAGTTCTTC; cdr3_aa: CASTRKGTSVSEQFF